This T cell receptor beta chain emerged from a study of identical twins. The germline gives CDR1 SQVTM, CDR2 ANQGSEA. CDR3 length: 14 residues. V was clipped by 5 bases and J by 6 bases; unmatched bases: 6. Turning to this clonotype: Its antigen is unknown.

Study results and limitations: There is a chance that invariant MAIT and iNKT cells partially muddied zero-insertion analyses. Memory repertoires showed no such pattern, whereas abundant cord blood beta clonotypes carried fewer insertions.

Each cDNA held unique molecular identifiers, and template switching gave it a universal primer site. TCRdb called the 5' RACE reads again in MiXCR, with one record for every CDR3 protein. The table lists 1,800,000 or so distinct CDR3 sequences, roughly 35% of them singletons. This receptor was identified in a newborn girl in good health. The material sequenced was cord blood. The chain joins TRBV29-1 to TRBJ2-3, with 12 positions matching TRBD2. The CDR3 DNA is TGCAGCGTTACCCTAGCGGGGGGGCCCGATACGCAGTATTTT. This sequence encodes CSVTLAGGPDTQYF.